Presented here are 16 T cell receptor beta chains from one specimen sequenced in a study of shared clonotypes between healthy human individuals. Cells designated naive CD8 were CD45RO-negative and were positively selected for CCR7, with terminally differentiated effector memory CD45RA+ cells excluded. The method was immunoSEQ multiplex PCR; TCRdb's version includes in-frame clones alone and lacks a portion of them. In the table there are roughly 2 million clones, approximately 94% of which are singletons. Material for sequencing was naive CD8+ T cells sorted from blood. The receptors shown here come from a man younger than 30 in good health.

This clone showed up just once. The chain couples TRBV6-4 to TRBJ2-5; D perhaps matches TRBD2 (5 bases). Trimming stripped 11 bases from V and 5 bases from J, with 24 bases between. The CDR3 consists of 15 residues. The germline V gene has CDR1 MRHNA and CDR2 SNTAGT. Here the CDR3 DNA reads TGTGCCGTTTGGGCCGAAAGGACTGTATTGGAGACCCAGTACTTC. This sequence encodes CAVWAERTVLETQYF.

The V and J genes are TRBV10-3 and TRBJ2-7; D might be TRBD2 (5 bases). Trimming stripped 8 bases from V and 5 bases from J, with 25 bases between. The V gene's germline CDR1 is ENHRY and CDR2 SYGVKD. The CDR3 covers 16 residues. The CDR3, as DNA: TGTGCCATCGGCGGCAGTGAGGGCGCCCCAAAGGACGAGCAGTACTTC. Amino acids: CAIGGSEGAPKDEQYF.

This chain links TRBV29-1 with TRBJ1-1; D is undetermined. V was pared by 0 bases and J by 10 bases, with 12 bases between. The length of the CDR3 is 12 residues. Germline V CDR1 and CDR2: SQVTM, ANQGSEA. The CDR3 protein is CSVEDEAGGAFF. CDR3 in DNA: TGCAGCGTTGAAGATGAAGCAGGTGGAGCTTTCTTT.

The gene calls are TRBV20-1 and TRBJ2-3, with unresolved D. The CDR3 spans 11 residues. Looked up from germline, CDR1 is DFQATT and CDR2 is SNEGSKA (reference sequence). The CDR3 sequence is CSAPIGDTQYF. CDR3 nucleotides: TGCAGCGCACCGATTGGAGATACGCAGTATTTT.

The chain carries TRBV25-1 and TRBJ2-7, with D possibly matching TRBD1 (6 bases). The CDR3 is 13 residues long. Per germline, CDR1 MGHDK and CDR2 SYGVNS. Trimming took 4 bases from V and 2 from J, leaving 9 bases between them. The DNA of the CDR3 is TGTGCCAGCAGTGGGACAGTCCCCTACGAGCAGTACTTC. Protein: CASSGTVPYEQYF.

This sequence joins TRBV7-6 and TRBJ2-1; 13 bases map to TRBD2. Losses at the gene ends were 3 bases for V and 2 bases for J; bases not matched to a gene: 4. In germline, CDR1 is SGHVS, CDR2 FNYEAQ. CDR3 size: 17 residues. This CDR3 is CASSFGTSGTPYNEQFF. CDR3 DNA: TGTGCCAGCAGCTTCGGGACTAGCGGGACCCCCTACAATGAGCAGTTCTTC. Complete variable domain (other parts from reference TRBV7-6 and TRBJ2-1): GAGVSQSPRYKVTKRGQDVALRCDPISGHVSLYWYRQALGQGPEFLTYFNYEAQQDKSGLPNDRFSAERPEGSISTLTIQRTEQRDSAMYRCASSFGTSGTPYNEQFFGPGTRLTVL.

The V and J genes are TRBV27 and TRBJ2-7; tentative D call: TRBD2 (5 bases). Germline-derived CDR1 and CDR2 are MNHEY and SMNVEV (reference sequence). The CDR3 sequence is 14 residues long. Trimming took 8 bases from V and 3 from J, leaving 17 bases between them. This chain's CDR3 is CASAPAARGYEQYF. The CDR3 DNA reads TGTGCCAGCGCCCCGGCGGCCCGGGGCTACGAGCAGTACTTC.

The chain joins TRBV30 to TRBJ1-6; 9 positions agree with TRBD1. V dropped 5 bases and J dropped 7; count of bases not matched to a gene: 3. The CDR3 loop spans 13 amino acids. Germline CDR1 and CDR2: GTSNPN and SVGIG (reference sequence). The CDR3 loop is CAWGDRVNSPLHF. The CDR3 DNA reads as TGTGCCTGGGGGGACAGGGTGAATTCACCCCTCCACTTT.

The chain uses TRBV2 and TRBJ2-7; 7 bases agree with TRBD1. Trimming cost V 11 bases and J 3 bases; bases outside gene matches: 13. CDR3 length: 14 residues. Per the germline V gene, CDR1 is SNHLY and CDR2 is FYNNEI. Here the CDR3 DNA reads TGTGCCCGCGCCCCTTCGGCAGGGGGCTACGAGCAGTACTTC. This codes for CARAPSAGGYEQYF.

The chain is built from TRBV6-6 and TRBJ2-4, with 7 positions matching TRBD2. This CDR3 comprises 12 residues. The J segment lost 8 bases and the V segment lost 7 bases, leaving 5 bases of the junction unmatched. Germline CDR1 is MNHNY and CDR2 is SVGAGI (reference sequence). CDR3: CASTGGGDIQYF. The CDR3 coding sequence is TGTGCCAGCACCGGGGGAGGGGACATTCAGTACTTC.

The chain employs TRBV19 and TRBJ1-6; unclear D gene. From germline, CDR1 is LNHDA and CDR2 SQIVND (reference sequence). V was cut by 3 bases and J by 9 bases, with 12 bases left in between. The CDR3 is 14 residues long. This CDR3 is CASSISGYGSPLHF. The CDR3 DNA is TGTGCCAGTAGTATTTCGGGGTATGGTTCACCCCTCCACTTT.

The DNA of the CDR3 is TGTGCCAGCAGTCCCGGACAGGGTGTTGAATACGAGCAGTACTTC. This translates into CASSPGQGVEYEQYF. The rearrangement links TRBV27 to TRBJ2-7; 8 bases are a match to TRBD1. CDR3 size: 15 residues. Germline lookup yields CDR1 MNHEY and CDR2 SMNVEV (reference sequence). Losses at the gene ends were 5 bases for V and 4 bases for J; bases not matched to a gene: 10.

The rearrangement uses TRBV9 and TRBJ1-2; 7 bases line up with TRBD1. Trimming took 3 bases from V and 4 from J; bases not matched to a gene: 6. Germline V gene data show CDR1 as SGDLS and CDR2 as YYNGEE. The CDR3 sequence is 14 residues long. CDR3 residues: CASSAGDSSYGYTF. CDR3 in DNA: TGTGCCAGCAGCGCGGGGGACAGCAGCTATGGCTACACCTTC.

This sequence joins TRBV19 and TRBJ2-5; 12 bases line up with TRBD1. This CDR3 is 17 amino acids long. J gave up 3 bases and V 5 bases, and 10 bases lay outside the gene matches. Germline CDR1 is LNHDA and CDR2 is SQIVND (reference sequence). CDR3 DNA: TGTGCCAGTAGTGGGACAGGGGGCGGTGAGGGTGAAGAGACCCAGTACTTC. Translated, it gives CASSGTGGGEGEETQYF. Complete variable domain (other parts from reference TRBV19 and TRBJ2-5): DGGITQSPKYLFRKEGQNVTLSCEQNLNHDAMYWYRQDPGQGLRLIYYSQIVNDFQKGDIAEGYSVSREKKESFPLTVTSAQKNPTAFYLCASSGTGGGEGEETQYFGPGTRLLVL.

The genes are TRBV7-2 and TRBJ1-1, with unresolved D. Trimming pared 5 bases from V and 4 bases from J, leaving 11 bases between. Looked up from germline, CDR1 is SGHTA and CDR2 is FQGNSA. CDR3 length: 13 amino acids. In DNA, the CDR3 is TGTGCCAGCAGCCCAGCGTTGGGCACTGAAGCTTTCTTT. Translating it yields CASSPALGTEAFF.

This rearrangement joins TRBV19 to TRBJ2-1; no definite D call. The CDR3 covers 13 residues. The V end was cut by 5 bases, the J end by 10 bases, with 15 bases between. The germline V gene encodes CDR1 LNHDA and CDR2 SQIVND (reference sequence). CDR3 nucleotides: TGTGCCAGTAGTCCCGATGGTACGATAGAGCAGTTCTTC. Protein: CASSPDGTIEQFF.